This entry concerns a single TCR beta chain. Trimming took 4 bases from V and 3 from J, leaving 16 bases between them. Germline V gene lookup returns CDR1 MGHRA and CDR2 YSYEKL. CDR3 size: 15 residues. This sample is part of a study of blood T cell repertoires in COVID-19. Study overall: Both acute and convalescent COVID-19 samples were obtained from the United States, Italy and Spain. Nucleic acid was either cDNA or gDNA, and it came from T cells, B-cell-depleted T cells, or PBMCs.

Per the authors' pipeline: From reference gene primer amplification, estimates of nucleated cell counts were derived. Clones were read by immunoSEQ multiplex PCR, and TCRdb kept only the in-frame ones, dropping some. V and J calls and clone size come straight from that table; D and trimming were deduced from the DNA. The table lists roughly 99,000 clones, 80% to 85% of them singletons, with around 4.4% in the top ten. This receptor was obtained from a human donor in a cohort sampled during active COVID-19. The chain combines TRBV4-1 with TRBJ2-7; possible D gene TRBD2, 6 bases. The sequenced sample consisted of peripheral blood. The CDR3 nucleotides are TGCGCCAGCAGCCTACTTCTAGCGTCCCACTACGAGCAGTACTTC. Protein product: CASSLLLASHYEQYF.